A single TCR beta chain is shown here with its context. This CDR3 spans 16 amino acids. V shed 5 bases and J 7 bases; nucleotides not matched to a gene: 16. Germline CDR1 is SGHAT and CDR2 is FQDESV (reference sequence). This sample is part of a study of blood T cell repertoires in COVID-19. As handled by the study authors: Quantification of nucleated cells was approximated via reference gene primer amplification. Clones were read by immunoSEQ multiplex PCR, and TCRdb kept only the in-frame ones, dropping some. V and J calls and clone size are those listed in that table; D and trimming were worked out from the DNA. The sample includes roughly 400,000 clones, 80% to 90% seen only once; the top ten take 1.1%.

The receptor's source is a young man who had recovered from COVID-19. Sequencing input: PBMCs or T cells enriched from blood (not recorded which). V and J are TRBV11-1 and TRBJ1-2; 7 bases are a match to TRBD1. For the CDR3, the DNA is TGTGCCAGCAGCCGAGGACGGGACAGCATCGTTCGTGGCTACACCTTC. This sequence encodes CASSRGRDSIVRGYTF.